These 10 T cell receptor beta chains were all obtained from the same sample, sequenced in a study of T-cell memory formation after mild COVID-19. TCRdb independently ran MiXCR on the 5' RACE reads; one entry per CDR3 protein. The top ten clones hold over 20% of a sample with 300,000 or so distinct CDR3 sequences, about a sixth of them seen once. Sequencing used PBMCs or a T cell subset sorted from them (not recorded which). These receptors were obtained from a man between 18 and 29 years old who had mild COVID-19 (a few samples of this study predate the infection). Cell type and time point are not known.

This chain links TRBV2 with TRBJ1-5, with a tentative D call TRBD1 (5 bases). CDR1 and CDR2 from the germline V gene are SNHLY and FYNNEI. Trimming pared 4 bases from V and 2 bases from J, leaving 12 bases between. The CDR3 has 15 amino acids. The CDR3: CASSGQGYGNQPQHF. CDR3 in DNA: TGTGCCAGCAGTGGGCAGGGTTATGGCAATCAGCCCCAGCATTTT.

This clonotype was detected a few times. The rearrangement joins TRBV6-2 or TRBV6-3 to TRBJ1-5, with TRBD1 identical over 9 bases. The CDR3 runs 14 residues. After removal of 8 bases from V and 5 bases from J, the junction contained 7 bases not matched to a gene. Germline CDR1 reads MNHEY; CDR2 reads SVGEGT. In DNA form, the CDR3 reads TGTGCCAGCTCCGGGACAGGGCTTTATCAGCCCCAGCATTTT. Its translation: CASSGTGLYQPQHF.

V and J are TRBV13 and TRBJ2-5; TRBD1 might be the D (6 bases). The V end lost 5 bases, the J end lost 5 bases, and 18 bases lay between the germline ends. This CDR3 comprises 15 residues. Germline V lookup: CDR1 PRHDT, CDR2 FYEKMQ (reference sequence). The CDR3 is CASSPEQGAFETQYF. In nucleotides, the CDR3 is TGTGCCAGCAGCCCCGAACAGGGCGCATTCGAGACCCAGTACTTC.

Only a few counts were recorded for this clonotype. Here the CDR3 DNA reads TGTGCCACCAGTGCGGTGCAGAGCAATCAGCCCCAGCATTTT. Translated, it gives CATSAVQSNQPQHF. V gene TRBV24-1 combines with J gene TRBJ1-5; no reliable D call. This CDR3 region has 14 residues. V lost 5 bases, J lost 1 base, and 8 bases lay in between. Per the germline V gene, CDR1 is KGHDR and CDR2 is SFDVKD.

J is TRBJ2-5 and V is TRBV19, with D possibly matching TRBD1 (6 bases). The CDR3 covers 15 residues. Trimming stripped 0 bases from V and 5 bases from J, with 13 bases between. CDR1 and CDR2 (germline): LNHDA, SQIVND (reference sequence). CDR3 coding DNA: TGTGCCAGTAGTATAGATCCAGGGGTACTCGAGACCCAGTACTTC. This encodes CASSIDPGVLETQYF.

The chain recombines TRBV7-8 with TRBJ1-2; TRBD1 matches 9 bases. The CDR3 sequence is 14 residues long. V dropped 1 base and J dropped 5; count of bases not matched to a gene: 2. Germline CDR1 reads SGHVS; CDR2 reads FQNEAQ. The CDR3 region has the DNA TGTGCCAGCAGCTTAGGGGGACAGGGATATGGCTACACCTTC. It encodes CASSLGGQGYGYTF.

The chain is built from TRBV19 and TRBJ1-1, with D maybe TRBD1 (5 bases). CDR1 and CDR2 from the germline V gene are LNHDA and SQIVND (reference sequence). V was pared by 9 bases and J by 1 base, with 9 bases between. This CDR3 comprises 12 residues. Here the CDR3 DNA reads TGTGCCAGACGGACATCGAACACTGAAGCTTTCTTT. Encoded protein: CARRTSNTEAFF.

This clonotype turned up a few times. The chain recombines TRBV5-1 with TRBJ2-7, with D perhaps TRBD1 (6 bases). CDR3 length equals 14 residues. Trimming removed 0 bases from V and 3 bases from J, with 10 bases in between. CDR1 SGHRS and CDR2 YFSETQ come from the germline V gene. The CDR3 sequence: CASSLDSRGYEQYV. CDR3 sequence (DNA): TGCGCCAGCAGCTTGGACTCCAGGGGCTACGAGCAGTACGTC.

The V call is TRBV4-1, the J call TRBJ2-7; D ambiguous. V was clipped by 1 base and J by 2 bases, with 15 bases between them. The V gene's germline CDR1 is MGHRA and CDR2 YSYEKL. The CDR3 length is 16 residues. The CDR3 protein is CASSQVAGRIPYEQYV. CDR3 coding DNA: TGCGCCAGCAGCCAAGTAGCAGGACGGATACCCTACGAGCAGTACGTC.

The rearrangement links TRBV6-2 or TRBV6-3 to TRBJ2-7, with TRBD2 identical over 10 bases. CDR3 length: 15 amino acids. Trimming removed 6 bases from V and 2 bases from J; junction bases left unmatched: 7. The germline V gene encodes CDR1 MNHEY and CDR2 SVGEGT. The CDR3 loop is CASSGGLAETYEQYF. In DNA, the CDR3 is TGTGCCAGCAGCGGAGGACTAGCGGAAACCTACGAGCAGTACTTC.